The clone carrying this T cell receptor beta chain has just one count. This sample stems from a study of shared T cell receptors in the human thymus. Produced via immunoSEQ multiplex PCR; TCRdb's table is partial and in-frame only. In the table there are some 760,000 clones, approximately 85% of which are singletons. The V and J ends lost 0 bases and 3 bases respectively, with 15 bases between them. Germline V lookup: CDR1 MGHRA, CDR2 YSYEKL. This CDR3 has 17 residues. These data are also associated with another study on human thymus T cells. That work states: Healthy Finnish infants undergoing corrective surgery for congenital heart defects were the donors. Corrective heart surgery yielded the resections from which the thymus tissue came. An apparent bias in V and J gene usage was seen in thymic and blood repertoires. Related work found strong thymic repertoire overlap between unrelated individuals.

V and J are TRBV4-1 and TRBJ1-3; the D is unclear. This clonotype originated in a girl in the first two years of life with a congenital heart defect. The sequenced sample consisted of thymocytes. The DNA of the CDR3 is TGCGCCAGCAGCCAAGAACGATCAGTCCGGGATGGAAACACCATATATTTT. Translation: CASSQERSVRDGNTIYF.